This T cell receptor beta chain is drawn from a study of blood T cell repertoires in COVID-19. The CDR3 contains 13 residues. CDR1 KGHSH and CDR2 LQKENI come from the germline V gene. J lost 5 bases, V lost 0 bases, and 1 base had no gene match. In the 2 weeks before study entry, exposed participants met a COVID-19 case, which was PCR-confirmed or clinician-diagnosed. The table lists this clone with a count of one. The data were produced by immunoSEQ multiplex PCR, yet TCRdb's version contains in-frame clones alone and is incomplete. The data show some 360,000 clones, with about nine tenths seen just once and about 0.94% held by the top ten.

The V call is TRBV18, the J call TRBJ2-7; 7 bases agree with TRBD1. This sequence originates from a woman in her thirties who had been exposed to COVID-19. The sample consisted of PBMCs or T cells enriched from blood (not recorded which). Here the CDR3 DNA reads TGTGCCAGCTCACCACCGACAGGGAACGAGCAGTACTTC. Translation: CASSPPTGNEQYF.